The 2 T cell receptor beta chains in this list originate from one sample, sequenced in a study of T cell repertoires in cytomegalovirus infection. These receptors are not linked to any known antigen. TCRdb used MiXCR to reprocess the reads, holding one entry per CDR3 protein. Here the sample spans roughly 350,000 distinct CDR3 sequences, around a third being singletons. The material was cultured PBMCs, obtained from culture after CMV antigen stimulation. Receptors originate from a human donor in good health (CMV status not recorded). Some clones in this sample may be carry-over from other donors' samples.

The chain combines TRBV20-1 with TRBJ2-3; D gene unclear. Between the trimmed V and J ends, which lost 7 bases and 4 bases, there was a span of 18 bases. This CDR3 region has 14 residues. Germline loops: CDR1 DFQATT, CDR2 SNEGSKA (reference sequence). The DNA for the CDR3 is TGCAGTGGCCTCGGATTTGGTGGGGCAGATACGCAGTATTTT. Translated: CSGLGFGGADTQYF.

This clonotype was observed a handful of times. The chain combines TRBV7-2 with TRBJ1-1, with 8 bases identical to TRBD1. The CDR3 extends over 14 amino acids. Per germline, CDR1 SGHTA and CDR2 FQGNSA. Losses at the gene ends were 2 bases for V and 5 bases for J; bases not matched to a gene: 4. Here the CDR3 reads CASSLPGGGTEAFF. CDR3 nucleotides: TGTGCCAGCAGCTTACCAGGGGGCGGGACTGAAGCTTTCTTT.